The TCR beta chain described here comes from a study of blood T cell repertoires in COVID-19. The CDR3 loop spans 14 amino acids. V dropped 4 bases and J dropped 0 bases, with 9 bases sitting between them. CDR1 is SGHTA, CDR2 FQGNSA, per germline. This clone was observed a single time. Sequencing was performed with immunoSEQ multiplex PCR; in TCRdb, only in-frame clones are kept and a portion is missing. The data contain 200,000 to 250,000 clones, roughly 80% of them singletons. Source material: peripheral blood. The chain carries TRBV7-2 and TRBJ2-5; D is perhaps TRBD1 (6 bases). The sequence derives from a young woman with acute or convalescent COVID-19. Here the CDR3 DNA reads TGTGCCAGCAGCTCCTGGGACAACCAAGAGACCCAGTACTTC. The encoded protein is CASSSWDNQETQYF.